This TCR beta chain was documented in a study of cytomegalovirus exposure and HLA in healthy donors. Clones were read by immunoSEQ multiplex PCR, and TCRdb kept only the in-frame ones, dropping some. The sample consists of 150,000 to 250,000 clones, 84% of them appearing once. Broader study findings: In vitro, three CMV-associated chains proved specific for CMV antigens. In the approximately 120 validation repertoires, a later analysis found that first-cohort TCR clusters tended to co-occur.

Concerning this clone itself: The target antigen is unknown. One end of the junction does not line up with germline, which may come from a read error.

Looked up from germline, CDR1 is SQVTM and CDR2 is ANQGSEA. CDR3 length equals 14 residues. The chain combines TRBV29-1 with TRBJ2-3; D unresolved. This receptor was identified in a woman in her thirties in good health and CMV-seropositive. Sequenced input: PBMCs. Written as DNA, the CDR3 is TGCAGCGTTGTGTCCCTTAGCAGCACCGATACGCAGTATTTT. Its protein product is CSVVSLSSTDTQYF.